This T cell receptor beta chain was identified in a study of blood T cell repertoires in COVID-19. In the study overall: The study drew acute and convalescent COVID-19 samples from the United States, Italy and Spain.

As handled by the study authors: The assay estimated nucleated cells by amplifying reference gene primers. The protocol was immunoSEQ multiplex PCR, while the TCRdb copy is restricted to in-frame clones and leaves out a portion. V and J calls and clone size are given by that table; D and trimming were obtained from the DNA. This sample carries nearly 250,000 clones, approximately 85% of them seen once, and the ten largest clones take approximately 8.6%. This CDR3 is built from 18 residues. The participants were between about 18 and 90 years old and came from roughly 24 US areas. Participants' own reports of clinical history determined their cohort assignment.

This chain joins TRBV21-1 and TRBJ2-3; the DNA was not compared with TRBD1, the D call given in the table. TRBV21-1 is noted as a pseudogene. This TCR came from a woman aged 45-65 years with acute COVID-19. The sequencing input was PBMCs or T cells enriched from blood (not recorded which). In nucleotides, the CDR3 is TGTGCCAGCAGCAAATGGCTTTTGGGCAGGGGGAAAGCAGATACGCAGTATTTT. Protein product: CASSKWLLGRGKADTQYF.